The rows below give T cell receptor beta chains drawn from one sample of a study of blood T cells in healthy people across ages. From the 5' RACE reads, TCRdb called clonotypes with MiXCR, one entry per CDR3 protein. The table lists 650,000 to 950,000 distinct CDR3 sequences, under 45% of them singletons. The sequencing sample was made of blood. These receptors all stem from a man in his sixties in good health. The CDR3 runs from the conserved cysteine through the conserved F or W. D genes are given only for firm matches. Expanded clones get a size class; other rows say once, few or many, or leave the size out.

d_call: -
j_call: TRBJ2-5
clone_size: -
v_call: TRBV5-6
cdr3_nt: TGTGCCAGCAGCTTGGTAACGGGGGGCCTTCGAGAGACCCAGTACTTC
cdr3_aa: CASSLVTGGLRETQYF

d_call: -
j_call: TRBJ1-4
clone_size: -
v_call: TRBV6-6
cdr3_nt: TGTGCCAGAAGCGAAAATGAAAAACTGTTTTTT
cdr3_aa: CARSENEKLFF

d_call: -
j_call: TRBJ1-4
clone_size: -
v_call: TRBV20-1
cdr3_nt: TGCAGTGCTAGACCAACGGGACAAAGTAATGAAAAACTGTTTTTT
cdr3_aa: CSARPTGQSNEKLFF

d_call: -
j_call: TRBJ2-1
clone_size: -
v_call: TRBV29-1
cdr3_nt: TGCAGCGTTGCAGGGTTAGAGACCCAGTTCTTC
cdr3_aa: CSVAGLETQFF

d_call: -
j_call: TRBJ2-1
clone_size: many
v_call: TRBV2
cdr3_nt: TGTGCCAGCATGTTAAATGAGCAGTTCTTC
cdr3_aa: CASMLNEQFF

d_call: TRBD1
j_call: TRBJ2-7
clone_size: few
v_call: TRBV29-1
cdr3_nt: TGCAGCGTCCGACAGGGGATCAGTCTTCCGGACGAGCAGTACTTC
cdr3_aa: CSVRQGISLPDEQYF

d_call: -
j_call: TRBJ2-7
clone_size: -
v_call: TRBV29-1
cdr3_nt: TGCAGCGCAGGACAAACCGAGCAGTACTTC
cdr3_aa: CSAGQTEQYF

d_call: TRBD2
j_call: TRBJ2-5
clone_size: few
v_call: TRBV20-1
cdr3_nt: TGCAGTGCTAGACGTCTAGCGGTCCAAGAGACCCAGTACTTC
cdr3_aa: CSARRLAVQETQYF

d_call: TRBD2
j_call: TRBJ2-1
clone_size: -
v_call: TRBV7-3
cdr3_nt: TGTGCCAGCAGCTTAAGGGTAGAAGCGGGGGGCCGATCGGGTTCCTACAATGAGCAGTTCTTC
cdr3_aa: CASSLRVEAGGRSGSYNEQFF

d_call: -
j_call: TRBJ2-2
clone_size: -
v_call: TRBV9
cdr3_nt: TGTGCCAGCAGCCTCCAGCCCGACACCGGGGAGCTGTTTTTT
cdr3_aa: CASSLQPDTGELFF

d_call: -
j_call: TRBJ2-5
clone_size: -
v_call: TRBV20-1
cdr3_nt: TGCAGTGCTAGCCACAGGGTTCAAGAGACCCAGTACTTC
cdr3_aa: CSASHRVQETQYF

d_call: -
j_call: TRBJ2-7
clone_size: many
v_call: TRBV7-2
cdr3_nt: TGTGCCAGCAGCTTAACCCCCTACGAGCAGTACTTC
cdr3_aa: CASSLTPYEQYF

d_call: -
j_call: TRBJ2-7
clone_size: few
v_call: TRBV20-1
cdr3_nt: TGCAGTGCCAAACCCTTCCGACAGGTTTCCTACGAGCAGTACTTC
cdr3_aa: CSAKPFRQVSYEQYF

d_call: TRBD2
j_call: TRBJ2-7
clone_size: -
v_call: TRBV7-2
cdr3_nt: TGTGCCAGCAGCCGACAATGGGGGGACTACCCCCACGAGCAGTACTTC
cdr3_aa: CASSRQWGDYPHEQYF

d_call: TRBD2
j_call: TRBJ2-3
clone_size: few
v_call: TRBV7-2
cdr3_nt: TGTGCCAGCAGAGTGGGACTAGCGGGGGGCACAGATACGCAGTATTTT
cdr3_aa: CASRVGLAGGTDTQYF

d_call: TRBD2
j_call: TRBJ2-3
clone_size: once
v_call: TRBV7-9
cdr3_nt: TGTGCCAGCAGCGGCACGGTGGCGGGGGGGCGAACAGATACGCAGTATTTT
cdr3_aa: CASSGTVAGGRTDTQYF

d_call: -
j_call: TRBJ2-3
clone_size: many
v_call: TRBV29-1
cdr3_nt: TGCAGCGTTCAACAGGGACCGGCGCAGTATTTT
cdr3_aa: CSVQQGPAQYF

d_call: -
j_call: TRBJ2-5
clone_size: few
v_call: TRBV30
cdr3_nt: TGTGCCTGGAGTGTAGGTGGGAATTCAGAGACCCAGTACTTC
cdr3_aa: CAWSVGGNSETQYF

d_call: -
j_call: TRBJ2-6
clone_size: -
v_call: TRBV6-1
cdr3_nt: TGTGCCAGCAGTGAAGCCCGTCGGATTTCTGGGGCCAACGTCCTGACTTTC
cdr3_aa: CASSEARRISGANVLTF

d_call: -
j_call: TRBJ2-7
clone_size: -
v_call: TRBV7-9
cdr3_nt: TGTGCCAGCAGTCGGGGCCTCTCCTACGAGCAGTACTTC
cdr3_aa: CASSRGLSYEQYF

d_call: -
j_call: TRBJ2-5
clone_size: once
v_call: TRBV5-1
cdr3_nt: TGCGCCAGCAGCGGATCAGGGCGAGAAGAGACCCAGTACTTC
cdr3_aa: CASSGSGREETQYF